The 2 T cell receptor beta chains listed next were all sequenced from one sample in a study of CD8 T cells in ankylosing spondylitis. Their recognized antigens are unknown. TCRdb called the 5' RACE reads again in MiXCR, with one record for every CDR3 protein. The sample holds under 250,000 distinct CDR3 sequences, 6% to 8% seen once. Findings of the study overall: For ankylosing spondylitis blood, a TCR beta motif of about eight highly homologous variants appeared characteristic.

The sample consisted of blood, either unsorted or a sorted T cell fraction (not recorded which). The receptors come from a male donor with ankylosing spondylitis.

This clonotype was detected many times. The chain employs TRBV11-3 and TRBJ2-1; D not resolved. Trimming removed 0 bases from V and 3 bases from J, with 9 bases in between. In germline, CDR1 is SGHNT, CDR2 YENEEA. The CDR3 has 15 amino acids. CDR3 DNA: TGTGCCAGCAGCTTAGAATCGTTCAACTACAATGAGCAGTTCTTC. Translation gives CASSLESFNYNEQFF.

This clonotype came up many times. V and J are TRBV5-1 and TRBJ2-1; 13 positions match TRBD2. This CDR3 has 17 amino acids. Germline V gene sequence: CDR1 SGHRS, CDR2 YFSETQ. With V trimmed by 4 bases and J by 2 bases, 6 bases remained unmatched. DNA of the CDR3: TGCGCCAGCAGCAATAAACTAGCGGGAGGGCCCTACAATGAGCAGTTCTTC. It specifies CASSNKLAGGPYNEQFF.